This TCR beta chain was sequenced in a study of shared clonotypes between healthy human individuals. A word on this clone: Antigen: not known.

The CDR3 spans 15 residues. The table came from immunoSEQ multiplex PCR; TCRdb's copy has only in-frame clones and leaves some out. The table shows roughly 2 million clones, with approximately 94% occurring only once. All of the donors resided in Nashville, Tennessee, and each was a Caucasian adult. General study findings and limits: Relative to clonotypes present in all four donors, those not shared had lower generation probabilities. Naive CD4 clonotypes overlapped across a handful of donors at roughly 5%.

The sequenced sample was naive CD4+ T cells sorted from blood. Subset of the sample: CD45RA+ positively selected. This sequence was found in a young man in good health. This rearrangement joins TRBV21-1 to TRBJ2-7; TRBD1 is the table's D call, not checked against the DNA. TRBV21-1 is a listed pseudogene. The DNA for the CDR3 is TGTGCCAGCAGCGGACAGCGGTGGGTTAACTACGAGCAGTACTTC. It encodes CASSGQRWVNYEQYF.